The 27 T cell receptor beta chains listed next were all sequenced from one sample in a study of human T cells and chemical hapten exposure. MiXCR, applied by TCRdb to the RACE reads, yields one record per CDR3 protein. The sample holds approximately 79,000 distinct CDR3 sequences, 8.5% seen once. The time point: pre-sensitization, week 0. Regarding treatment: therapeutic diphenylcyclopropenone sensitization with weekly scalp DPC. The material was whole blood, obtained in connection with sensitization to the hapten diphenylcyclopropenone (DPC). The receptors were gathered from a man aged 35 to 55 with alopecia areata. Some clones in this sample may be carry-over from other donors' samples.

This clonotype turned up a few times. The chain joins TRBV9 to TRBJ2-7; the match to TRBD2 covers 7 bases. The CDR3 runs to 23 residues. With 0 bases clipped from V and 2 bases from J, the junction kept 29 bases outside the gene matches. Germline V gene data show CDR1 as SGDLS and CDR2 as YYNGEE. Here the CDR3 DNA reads TGTGCCAGCAGCGTAGTCCCATTGAACAGCTCCCTCGCCGGGAGGACACAACCCTACGAGCAGTACGTC. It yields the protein CASSVVPLNSSLAGRTQPYEQYV.

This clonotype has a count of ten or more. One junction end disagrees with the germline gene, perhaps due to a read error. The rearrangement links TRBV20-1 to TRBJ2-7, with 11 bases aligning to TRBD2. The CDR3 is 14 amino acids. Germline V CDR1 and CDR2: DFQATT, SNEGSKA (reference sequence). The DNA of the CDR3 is TGCAGCGCTAGCAAGCTAGCGGGAGGAAAAGAGCAGTACTTC. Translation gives CSASKLAGGKEQYF.

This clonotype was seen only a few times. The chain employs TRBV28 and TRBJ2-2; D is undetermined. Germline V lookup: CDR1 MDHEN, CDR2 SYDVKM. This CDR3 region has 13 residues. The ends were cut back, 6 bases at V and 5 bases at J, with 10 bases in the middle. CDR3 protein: CASRKDVTGELFF. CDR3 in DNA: TGTGCCAGCAGGAAAGACGTGACCGGGGAGCTGTTTTTT. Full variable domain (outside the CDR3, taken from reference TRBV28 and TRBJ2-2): DVKVTQSSRYLVKRTGEKVFLECVQDMDHENMFWYRQDPGLGLRLIYFSYDVKMKEKGDIPEGYSVSREKKERFSLILESASTNQTSMYLCASRKDVTGELFFGEGSRLTVL.

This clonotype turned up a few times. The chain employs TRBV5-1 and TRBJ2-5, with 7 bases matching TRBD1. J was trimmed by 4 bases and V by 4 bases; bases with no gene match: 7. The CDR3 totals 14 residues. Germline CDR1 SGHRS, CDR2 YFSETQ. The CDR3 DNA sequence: TGCGCCAGCAGCCCCACAGGGGCCGGAGAGACCCAGTACTTC. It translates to CASSPTGAGETQYF.

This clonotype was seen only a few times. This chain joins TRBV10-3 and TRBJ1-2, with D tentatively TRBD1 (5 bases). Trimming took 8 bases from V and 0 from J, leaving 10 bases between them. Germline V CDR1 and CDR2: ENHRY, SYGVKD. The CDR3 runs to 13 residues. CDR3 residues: CAIRTLANYGYTF. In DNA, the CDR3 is TGTGCCATCCGGACACTCGCTAACTATGGCTACACCTTC.

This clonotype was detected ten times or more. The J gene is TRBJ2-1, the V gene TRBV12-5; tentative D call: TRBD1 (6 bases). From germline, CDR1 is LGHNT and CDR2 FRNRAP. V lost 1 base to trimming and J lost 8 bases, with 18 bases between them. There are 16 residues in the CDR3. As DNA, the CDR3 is TGTGCTAGTGGTTTGGGAGGGGGTTTGGCTATGGATGAGCAGTTCTTC. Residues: CASGLGGGLAMDEQFF. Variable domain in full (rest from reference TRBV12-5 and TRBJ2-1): DARVTQTPRHKVTEMGQEVTMRCQPILGHNTVFWYRQTMMQGLELLAYFRNRAPLDDSGMPKDRFSAEMPDATLATLKIQPSEPRDSAVYFCASGLGGGLAMDEQFFGPGTRLTVL.

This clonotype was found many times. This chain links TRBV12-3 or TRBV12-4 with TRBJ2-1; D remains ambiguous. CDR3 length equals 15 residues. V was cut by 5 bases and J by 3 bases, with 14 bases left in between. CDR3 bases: TGTGCCAGCAGTCTACCAGAGGCGGTCTACAATGAGCAGTTCTTC. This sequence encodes CASSLPEAVYNEQFF.

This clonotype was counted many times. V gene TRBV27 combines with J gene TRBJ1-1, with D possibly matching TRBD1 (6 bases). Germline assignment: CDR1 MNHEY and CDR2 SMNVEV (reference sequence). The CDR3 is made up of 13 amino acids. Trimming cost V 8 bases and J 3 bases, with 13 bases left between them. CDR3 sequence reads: CASRRQVDTEAFF. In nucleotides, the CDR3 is TGTGCCAGCCGCAGACAGGTTGACACTGAAGCTTTCTTT.

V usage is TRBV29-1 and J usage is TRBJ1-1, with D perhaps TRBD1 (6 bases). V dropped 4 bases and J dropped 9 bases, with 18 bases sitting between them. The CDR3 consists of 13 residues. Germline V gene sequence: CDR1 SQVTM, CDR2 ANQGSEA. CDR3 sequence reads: CSVAVSGAHQAFF. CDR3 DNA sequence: TGCAGCGTTGCAGTGTCGGGGGCTCACCAAGCTTTCTTT.

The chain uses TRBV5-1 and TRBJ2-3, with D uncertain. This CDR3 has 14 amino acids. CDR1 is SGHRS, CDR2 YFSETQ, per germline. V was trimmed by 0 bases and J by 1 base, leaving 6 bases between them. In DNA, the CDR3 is TGCGCCAGCAGCTTGGGGCTTGGCACAGATACGCAGTATTTT. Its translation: CASSLGLGTDTQYF.

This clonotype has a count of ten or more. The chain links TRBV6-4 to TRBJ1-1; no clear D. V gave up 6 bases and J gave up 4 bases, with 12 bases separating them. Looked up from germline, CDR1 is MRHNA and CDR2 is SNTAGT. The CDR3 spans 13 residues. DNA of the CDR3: TGTGCCAGCAGACCTACCGAGGGCACTGAAGCTTTCTTT. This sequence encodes CASRPTEGTEAFF.

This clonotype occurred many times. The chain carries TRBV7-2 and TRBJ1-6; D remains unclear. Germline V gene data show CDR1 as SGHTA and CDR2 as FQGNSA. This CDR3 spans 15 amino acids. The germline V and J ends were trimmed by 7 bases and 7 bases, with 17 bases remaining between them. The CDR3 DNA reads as TGTGCCAGCACCGCCAACATGGGCCCCAATTCACCCCTCCACTTT. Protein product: CASTANMGPNSPLHF.

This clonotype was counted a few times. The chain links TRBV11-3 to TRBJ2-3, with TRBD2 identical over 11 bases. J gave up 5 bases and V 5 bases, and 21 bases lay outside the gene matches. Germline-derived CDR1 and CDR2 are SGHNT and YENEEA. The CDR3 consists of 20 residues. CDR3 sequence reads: CASSPKEVSGRADNEDTQYF. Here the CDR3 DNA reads TGTGCCAGCAGCCCCAAAGAGGTTAGCGGGAGGGCGGATAATGAAGATACGCAGTATTTT.

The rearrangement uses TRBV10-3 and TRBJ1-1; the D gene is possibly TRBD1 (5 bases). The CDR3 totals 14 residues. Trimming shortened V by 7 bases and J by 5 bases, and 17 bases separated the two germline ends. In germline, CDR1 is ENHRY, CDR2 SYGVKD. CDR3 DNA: TGTGCCATCAAATCTGGGCAGGGACTAACTGAAGCTTTCTTT. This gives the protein CAIKSGQGLTEAFF.

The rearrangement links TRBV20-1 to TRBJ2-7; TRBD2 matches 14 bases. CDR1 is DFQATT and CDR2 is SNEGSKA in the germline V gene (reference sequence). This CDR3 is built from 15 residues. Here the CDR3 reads CRAGRGLAGAYEQYF. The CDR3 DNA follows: TGCAGAGCTGGTCGGGGACTAGCGGGAGCCTACGAGCAGTACTTC.

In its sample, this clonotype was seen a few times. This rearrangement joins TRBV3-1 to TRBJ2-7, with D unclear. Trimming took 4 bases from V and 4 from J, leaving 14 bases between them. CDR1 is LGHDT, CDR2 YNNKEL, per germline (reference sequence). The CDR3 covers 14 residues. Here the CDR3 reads CASSLRVSQYEQYF. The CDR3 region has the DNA TGTGCCAGCAGCCTACGGGTTAGTCAGTACGAGCAGTACTTC.

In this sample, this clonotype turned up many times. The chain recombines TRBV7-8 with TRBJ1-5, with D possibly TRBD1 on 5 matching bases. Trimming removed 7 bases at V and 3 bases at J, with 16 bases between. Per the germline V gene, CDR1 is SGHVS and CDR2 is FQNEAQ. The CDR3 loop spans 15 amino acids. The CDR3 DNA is TGTGCCAGCACCCTTTGGGACGGACCCAATCAGCCCCAGCATTTT. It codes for CASTLWDGPNQPQHF.

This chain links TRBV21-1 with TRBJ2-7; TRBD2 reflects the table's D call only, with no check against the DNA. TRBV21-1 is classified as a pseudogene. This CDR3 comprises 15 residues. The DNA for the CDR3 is TGTGCCAGCAGCAAATTACCGGGACTAGCGGGAGGGCCGTACGTC. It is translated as CASSKLPGLAGGPYV.

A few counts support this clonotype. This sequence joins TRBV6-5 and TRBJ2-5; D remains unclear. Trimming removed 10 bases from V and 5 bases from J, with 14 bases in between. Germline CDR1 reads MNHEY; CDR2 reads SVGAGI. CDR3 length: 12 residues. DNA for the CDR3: TGTGCCACCCGTGTGTCCTCGGAGACCCAGTACTTC. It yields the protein CATRVSSETQYF.

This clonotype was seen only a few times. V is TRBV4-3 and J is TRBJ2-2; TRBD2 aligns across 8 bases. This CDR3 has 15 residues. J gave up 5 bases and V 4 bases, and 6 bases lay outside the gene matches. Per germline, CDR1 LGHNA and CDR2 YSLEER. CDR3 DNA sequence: TGCGCCAGCAGCCCCTGGACTAGCCGGACCGGGGAGCTGTTTTTT. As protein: CASSPWTSRTGELFF.

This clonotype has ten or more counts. CDR3 sequence: CASSQDLQETQYF. CDR3 DNA sequence: TGTGCCAGCTCACAGGACTTGCAAGAGACCCAGTACTTC. The V and J genes are TRBV18 and TRBJ2-5, with a tentative D call TRBD2 (5 bases). The V end was cut by 4 bases, the J end by 2 bases, with 8 bases between. The CDR3 totals 13 residues. Germline CDR1 is KGHSH and CDR2 is LQKENI.

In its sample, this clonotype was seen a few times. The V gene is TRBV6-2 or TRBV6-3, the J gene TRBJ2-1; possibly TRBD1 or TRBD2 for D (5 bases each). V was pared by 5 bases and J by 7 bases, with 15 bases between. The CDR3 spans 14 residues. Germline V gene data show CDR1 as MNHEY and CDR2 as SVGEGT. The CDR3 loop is CASSRAGTNNEQFF. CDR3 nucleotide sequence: TGTGCCAGCAGTCGAGCCGGGACCAATAATGAGCAGTTCTTC.

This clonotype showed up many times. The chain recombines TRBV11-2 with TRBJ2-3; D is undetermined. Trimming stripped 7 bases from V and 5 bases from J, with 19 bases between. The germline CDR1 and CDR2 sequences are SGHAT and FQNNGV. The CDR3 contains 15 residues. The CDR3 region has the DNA TGTGCCAGCACCCTGCTTGTTACTCGAGGAGATACGCAGTATTTT. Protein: CASTLLVTRGDTQYF. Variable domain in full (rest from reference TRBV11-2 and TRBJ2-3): EAGVAQSPRYKIIEKRQSVAFWCNPISGHATLYWYQQILGQGPKLLIQFQNNGVVDDSQLPKDRFSAERLKGVDSTLKIQPAKLEDSAVYLCASTLLVTRGDTQYFGPGTRLTVL.

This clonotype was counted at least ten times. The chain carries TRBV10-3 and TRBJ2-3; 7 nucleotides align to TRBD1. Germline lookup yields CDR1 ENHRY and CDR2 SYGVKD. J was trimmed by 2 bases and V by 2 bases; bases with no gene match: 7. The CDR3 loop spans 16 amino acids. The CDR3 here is CAISEGRGPYTDTQYF. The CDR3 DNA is TGTGCCATCAGTGAGGGAAGGGGGCCTTACACAGATACGCAGTATTTT.

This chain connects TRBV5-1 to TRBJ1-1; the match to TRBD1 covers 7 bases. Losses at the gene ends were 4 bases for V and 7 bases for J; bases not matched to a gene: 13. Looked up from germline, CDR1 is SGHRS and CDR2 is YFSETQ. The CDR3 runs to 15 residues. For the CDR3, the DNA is TGCGCCAGCAGCCAGGATCCAGGGGGTTACAATGAAGCTTTCTTT. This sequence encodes CASSQDPGGYNEAFF.

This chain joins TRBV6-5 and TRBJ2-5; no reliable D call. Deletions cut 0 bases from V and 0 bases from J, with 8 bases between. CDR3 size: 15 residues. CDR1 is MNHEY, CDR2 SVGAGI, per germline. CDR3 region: CASSYSGAYQETQYF. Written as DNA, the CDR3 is TGTGCCAGCAGTTACTCGGGCGCGTACCAAGAGACCCAGTACTTC.

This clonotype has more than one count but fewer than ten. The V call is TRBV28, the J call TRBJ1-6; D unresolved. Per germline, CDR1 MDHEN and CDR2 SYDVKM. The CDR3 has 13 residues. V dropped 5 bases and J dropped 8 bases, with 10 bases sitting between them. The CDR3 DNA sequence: TGTGCCAGCAGTCCTACCTCCTATTCACCCCTCCACTTT. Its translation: CASSPTSYSPLHF.